Below, 6 T cell receptor beta chains from the same sample are listed, as sequenced in a study of identical twins. MiXCR, applied by TCRdb to the 5' RACE reads, yields one record per CDR3 protein. The sample has about 520,000 distinct CDR3 sequences, around 20% seen once. This same sample was also taken into another study, of T cells expressing NK-cell markers.

Sequenced sample: CD4+ T cells sorted from blood. Every receptor here comes from a woman aged 18-29 years in good health.

The chain is built from TRBV11-3 and TRBJ1-1, with unresolved D. This CDR3 is built from 15 residues. CDR1 is SGHNT, CDR2 YENEEA, per germline. V was pared by 5 bases and J by 3 bases, with 16 bases between. The CDR3 nucleotides read TGTGCCAGCAGCCCACGACCCTTCGTGGACACTGAAGCTTTCTTT. This encodes CASSPRPFVDTEAFF.

This clonotype was seen a few times. The genes are TRBV6-1 and TRBJ2-7; TRBD1 agrees at 9 bases. The CDR3 consists of 15 residues. J was trimmed by 5 bases and V by 5 bases; bases with no gene match: 10. The germline V gene encodes CDR1 MNHNS and CDR2 SASEGT. The CDR3 here is CASSKGGDRAHEQYF. As DNA, the CDR3 is TGTGCCAGCAGTAAGGGGGGGGACAGGGCCCACGAGCAGTACTTC.

The chain links TRBV5-6 to TRBJ2-5; D gene uncertain. Trimming cost V 4 bases and J 6 bases, with 19 bases left between them. The CDR3 consists of 15 residues. Germline V gives CDR1 SGHDT, CDR2 YYEEEE. The CDR3 bases are TGTGCCAGCAGCACACTCGATCCGAGCAAGCAGACCCAGTACTTC. It encodes CASSTLDPSKQTQYF.

This clonotype was observed many times. The V call is TRBV12-3 or TRBV12-4, the J call TRBJ2-5; 10 nucleotides agree with TRBD2. J lost 7 bases, V lost 3 bases, and 14 bases had no gene match. This CDR3 has 17 amino acids. DNA for the CDR3: TGTGCCAGCAGTTTGTCTGGGACTAGCGTAAAGAGGGGGACCCAGTACTTC. Translating gives CASSLSGTSVKRGTQYF.

The chain joins TRBV7-9 to TRBJ2-5, with 9 bases fitting TRBD2. The CDR3 consists of 13 residues. The junction had 3 bases not matched to a gene; V was cut back by 5 bases and J by 5 bases. The germline V gene has CDR1 SEHNR and CDR2 FQNEAQ (reference sequence). DNA of the CDR3: TGTGCCAGCAGCCCTAGCGGGAAGGAGACCCAGTACTTC. Its protein is CASSPSGKETQYF.

The gene calls are TRBV12-3 or TRBV12-4 and TRBJ2-1; 12 nucleotides align to TRBD2. Trimming took 6 bases from V and 5 from J; bases not matched to a gene: 11. This CDR3 spans 17 amino acids. The CDR3 coding sequence is TGTGCCAGCAGGACCATTGGGAGGACTAGCGGGGACAATGAGCAGTTCTTC. It translates to CASRTIGRTSGDNEQFF.